One sample yielded the 22 T cell receptor beta chains listed below, sequenced in a study of T cell repertoires in cytomegalovirus infection. Each CDR3 protein is one row after TCRdb ran MiXCR on the reads. The sample gives about a million distinct CDR3 sequences, approximately 30% of which show up once; roughly an eighth is in the top ten. Their cognate antigens are unknown. Sequenced here: cultured CD8+ T cells from PBMCs, sampled from culture after CMV antigen stimulation. Every receptor here comes from a human donor in good health (CMV status not recorded). Some clones in this sample may be carry-over from other donors' samples.

As regards this clonotype: A junction end diverges from the germline sequence, so it may reflect a read error. This chain joins TRBV7-9 and TRBJ1-6, with 7 bases lining up with TRBD1. The germline CDR1 and CDR2 sequences are SEHNR and FQNEAQ (reference sequence). CDR3 size: 16 residues. Here the CDR3 DNA reads TGTCCCAGCAGCTCGAACCGGGACAGCCCCAATTCACCCCTCCACTTT. Its translation: CPSSSNRDSPNSPLHF.

The chain employs TRBV5-6 and TRBJ2-6, with 7 bases aligning to TRBD1. This CDR3 is built from 18 residues. Germline assignment: CDR1 SGHDT and CDR2 YYEEEE. Trimming took 4 bases from V and 6 from J; bases not matched to a gene: 16. CDR3 in DNA: TGTGCCAGCAGCCAAACGAACAGGGGCCTCTGGGTGGCCAACGTCCTGACTTTC. It codes for CASSQTNRGLWVANVLTF.

This clonotype has only a few counts. The V call is TRBV9, the J call TRBJ2-4, with D perhaps TRBD2 (5 bases). Germline V gene sequence: CDR1 SGDLS, CDR2 YYNGEE. Trimming left V 4 bases short and J 1 base short, with 12 bases between. The CDR3 runs 15 residues. DNA of the CDR3: TGTGCCAGCAGCCCCTTACTAGAGGCCAAAAACATTCAGTACTTC. Protein sequence: CASSPLLEAKNIQYF.

In its sample, this clonotype was seen a few times. The chain has TRBV12-3 or TRBV12-4 and TRBJ2-5; no clear D. Trimming pared 7 bases from V and 1 base from J, leaving 10 bases between. CDR3 length: 13 residues. The CDR3 reads CASTGPPQETQYF. CDR3 coding DNA: TGTGCCAGCACTGGGCCCCCCCAAGAGACCCAGTACTTC.

This clonotype was found a few times. The gene calls are TRBV4-1 and TRBJ2-3, with 8 bases that match TRBD2. The length of the CDR3 is 15 residues. The germline CDR1 and CDR2 sequences are MGHRA and YSYEKL. The junction had 9 bases not matched to a gene; V was cut back by 4 bases and J by 6 bases. The CDR3 reads CASSPIAGPADTQYF. The CDR3, as DNA: TGCGCCAGCAGCCCTATAGCGGGGCCGGCGGATACGCAGTATTTT.

J is TRBJ1-4 and V is TRBV7-3; D is perhaps TRBD1 (5 bases). Germline V lookup: CDR1 SGHTA, CDR2 FQGTGA. The CDR3 loop spans 14 amino acids. V lost 4 bases, J lost 6 bases, and 12 bases lay in between. The CDR3 loop is CASSSDRLDEKLFF. Written as DNA, the CDR3 is TGTGCCAGCAGCTCAGACAGACTCGATGAAAAACTGTTTTTT.

The chain combines TRBV2 with TRBJ2-2; the D is unclear. V was trimmed by 3 bases and J by 5 bases, leaving 7 bases between them. The CDR3 extends over 13 amino acids. Looked up from germline, CDR1 is SNHLY and CDR2 is FYNNEI. The CDR3 region has the DNA TGTGCCAGCAGTGAGGTTGGGACCGGGGAGCTGTTTTTT. This encodes CASSEVGTGELFF.

In the case of this clonotype: With a much larger clone just one base away, this may be a read error. The chain links TRBV7-6 to TRBJ1-1; D may be TRBD1 (5 bases). Per the germline V gene, CDR1 is SGHVS and CDR2 is FNYEAQ. The CDR3 is 15 residues long. The DNA of the CDR3 is TGTGTCAGCAGCTTAAGCCAGGGTTGGAACACTGAAGCTTTCTTT. The encoded protein is CVSSLSQGWNTEAFF.

The V call is TRBV6-2 or TRBV6-3, the J call TRBJ1-2, with D unresolved. The CDR3 is made up of 16 amino acids. The V gene's germline CDR1 is MNHEY and CDR2 SVGEGT. V was shortened by 6 bases and J by 0 bases, with 17 bases between the two germline ends. CDR3 coding DNA: TGTGCCAGCAGCCCTCTAGGGCAGCCCGCTAACTATGGCTACACCTTC. It encodes CASSPLGQPANYGYTF.

Only a few counts were recorded for this clonotype. The V and J genes are TRBV7-9 and TRBJ1-1; possible D gene TRBD1, 5 bases. With 2 bases removed from V and 10 bases from J, the gap between germline ends came to 20 bases. The CDR3 spans 15 residues. Germline CDR1 is SEHNR and CDR2 is FQNEAQ (reference sequence). In DNA, the CDR3 is TGTGCCAGCAGCTTATCCGGGACCCCAAAAGGATCAGCTTTCTTT. Translation gives CASSLSGTPKGSAFF.

The rearrangement uses TRBV10-3 and TRBJ2-1; perhaps TRBD1 as D (6 bases). CDR1 ENHRY and CDR2 SYGVKD come from the germline V gene. With 2 bases removed from V and 6 bases from J, the gap between germline ends came to 14 bases. This CDR3 comprises 15 residues. The CDR3 loop is CAISERQGTRNEQFF. CDR3 sequence (DNA): TGTGCCATCAGTGAGAGGCAGGGGACACGCAATGAGCAGTTCTTC.

V gene TRBV27 combines with J gene TRBJ2-6; D might be TRBD2 (5 bases). Deletions cut 2 bases from V and 0 bases from J, with 14 bases between. In germline, CDR1 is MNHEY, CDR2 SMNVEV (reference sequence). CDR3 length: 18 amino acids. CDR3 protein: CASSLTGSPHSGANVLTF. CDR3 DNA sequence: TGTGCCAGCAGTTTAACGGGAAGCCCTCACTCTGGGGCCAACGTCCTGACTTTC. Complete variable domain (other parts from reference TRBV27 and TRBJ2-6): EAQVTQNPRYLITVTGKKLTVTCSQNMNHEYMSWYRQDPGLGLRQIYYSMNVEVTDKGDVPEGYKVSRKEKRNFPLILESPSPNQTSLYFCASSLTGSPHSGANVLTFGAGSRLTVL.

This clonotype has more than one count but fewer than ten. The rearrangement joins TRBV6-1 to TRBJ2-1; D perhaps matches TRBD1 (6 bases). This CDR3 is 16 amino acids long. Germline V lookup: CDR1 MNHNS, CDR2 SASEGT. V was pared by 2 bases and J by 5 bases, with 16 bases between. The CDR3 here is CASSEKVWGPDNEQFF. As DNA, the CDR3 is TGTGCCAGCAGTGAAAAGGTGTGGGGGCCGGACAATGAGCAGTTCTTC.

V usage is TRBV6-2 or TRBV6-3 and J usage is TRBJ2-7; no reliable D call. Trimming stripped 8 bases from V and 3 bases from J, with 11 bases between. The CDR3 totals 12 residues. Germline assignment: CDR1 MNHEY and CDR2 SVGEGT. CDR3 nucleotide sequence: TGTGCCAGCCGTAGGTCGCTCTACGAGCAGTACGTC. It specifies CASRRSLYEQYV.

The sample holds many counts of this clonotype. The chain uses TRBV7-6 and TRBJ1-1; the D gene is possibly TRBD1 (5 bases). Germline V gene sequence: CDR1 SGHVS, CDR2 FNYEAQ. Deletions cut 0 bases from V and 3 bases from J, with 11 bases between. The CDR3 consists of 15 residues. CDR3 loop: CASSLARGRHTEAFF. The DNA of the CDR3 is TGTGCCAGCAGCTTAGCTCGGGGGAGACACACTGAAGCTTTCTTT.

The sample holds a few counts of this clonotype. The genes are TRBV20-1 and TRBJ1-2; perhaps TRBD1 as D (5 bases). The germline gives CDR1 DFQATT, CDR2 SNEGSKA (reference sequence). Trimming took 0 bases from V and 3 from J, leaving 14 bases between them. The CDR3 consists of 15 residues. The CDR3 nucleotides read TGCAGTGCTAGAGATAAGGGGTCCGGGCACTATGGCTACACCTTC. This sequence encodes CSARDKGSGHYGYTF.

This clonotype turned up a few times. The J gene is TRBJ2-3, the V gene TRBV7-6; 8 bases map to TRBD2. Germline CDR1 reads SGHVS; CDR2 reads FNYEAQ. Trimming cost V 8 bases and J 0 bases; bases outside gene matches: 4. CDR3 length equals 14 residues. CDR3 region: CASRAGGSTDTQYF. CDR3 DNA: TGTGCCAGCCGGGCGGGGGGCAGCACAGATACGCAGTATTTT.

This rearrangement joins TRBV7-8 to TRBJ2-1; TRBD1 aligns across 7 bases. V lost 2 bases to trimming and J lost 6 bases; unmatched junction nucleotides: 13. The CDR3 is made up of 17 amino acids. Germline V lookup: CDR1 SGHVS, CDR2 FQNEAQ. The CDR3 nucleotides are TGTGCCAGCAGCTTACGTGAGGGGGCTGATTCCGGCAATGAGCAGTTCTTC. Its translation: CASSLREGADSGNEQFF.

In its sample, this clonotype was seen once. This rearrangement joins TRBV28 to TRBJ1-1; D gene unclear. The CDR3 extends over 15 amino acids. Trimming removed 1 base from V and 0 bases from J, with 9 bases in between. Germline V lookup: CDR1 MDHEN, CDR2 SYDVKM. The CDR3 bases are TGTGCCAGCAGTTTATTGCCGGGAATGAACACTGAAGCTTTCTTT. Its protein is CASSLLPGMNTEAFF.

The chain recombines TRBV25-1 with TRBJ1-2; 8 bases match TRBD1. Germline assignment: CDR1 MGHDK and CDR2 SYGVNS. The V gene end was trimmed by 4 bases and the J gene end by 0 bases; junction bases not matched to a gene: 4. This CDR3 comprises 15 residues. CDR3 region: CASSAWDRPNYGYTF. In DNA form, the CDR3 reads TGTGCCAGCAGTGCGTGGGACAGGCCTAACTATGGCTACACCTTC.

This clonotype was seen a few times. This sequence joins TRBV7-9 and TRBJ1-1; D is possibly TRBD1 (5 bases). This CDR3 is built from 13 residues. The V end was cut by 7 bases, the J end by 1 base, with 10 bases between. CDR1 and CDR2 from the germline V gene are SEHNR and FQNEAQ (reference sequence). The CDR3 protein is CASTPDRNTEAFF. CDR3 DNA: TGTGCCAGCACCCCCGACAGGAACACTGAAGCTTTCTTT.

This chain links TRBV7-6 with TRBJ2-1; TRBD2 matches 12 bases. CDR3 length: 15 amino acids. CDR1 and CDR2 (germline): SGHVS, FNYEAQ. V trimming: 5 bases; J trimming: 7 bases; junction bases outside the gene matches: 6. CDR3 protein: CASSDLAGGRNEQFF. In DNA, the CDR3 is TGTGCCAGCAGCGACCTAGCGGGGGGGCGGAATGAGCAGTTCTTC. Variable domain in full (rest from reference TRBV7-6 and TRBJ2-1): GAGVSQSPRYKVTKRGQDVALRCDPISGHVSLYWYRQALGQGPEFLTYFNYEAQQDKSGLPNDRFSAERPEGSISTLTIQRTEQRDSAMYRCASSDLAGGRNEQFFGPGTRLTVL.